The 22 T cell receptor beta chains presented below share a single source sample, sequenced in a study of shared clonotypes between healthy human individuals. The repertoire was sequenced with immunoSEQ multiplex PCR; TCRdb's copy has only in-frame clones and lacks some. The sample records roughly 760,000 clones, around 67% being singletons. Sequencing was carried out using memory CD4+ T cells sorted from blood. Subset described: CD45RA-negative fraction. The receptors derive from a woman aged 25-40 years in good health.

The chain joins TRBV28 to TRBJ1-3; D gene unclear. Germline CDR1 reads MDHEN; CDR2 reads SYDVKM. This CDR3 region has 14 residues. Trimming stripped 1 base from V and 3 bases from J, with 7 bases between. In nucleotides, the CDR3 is TGTGCCAGCAGTTTATCGCGGATTGGAAACACCATATATTTT. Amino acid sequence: CASSLSRIGNTIYF.

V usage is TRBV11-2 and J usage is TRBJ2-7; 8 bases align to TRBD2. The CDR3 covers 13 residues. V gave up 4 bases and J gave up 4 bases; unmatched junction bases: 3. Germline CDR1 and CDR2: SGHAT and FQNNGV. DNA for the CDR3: TGTGCCAGCAGCTATAGCGGGACTTACGAGCAGTACTTC. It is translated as CASSYSGTYEQYF.

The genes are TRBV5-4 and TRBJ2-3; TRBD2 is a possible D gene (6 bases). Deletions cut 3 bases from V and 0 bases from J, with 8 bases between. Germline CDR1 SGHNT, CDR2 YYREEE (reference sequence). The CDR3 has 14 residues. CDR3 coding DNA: TGTGCCAGCAGCTGGGGGGTAAGCACAGATACGCAGTATTTT. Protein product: CASSWGVSTDTQYF.

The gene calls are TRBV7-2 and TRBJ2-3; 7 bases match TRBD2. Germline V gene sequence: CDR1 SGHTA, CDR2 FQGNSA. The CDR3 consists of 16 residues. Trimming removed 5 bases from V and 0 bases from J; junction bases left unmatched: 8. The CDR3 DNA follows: TGTGCCAGCAGCGGGCTAGCGGACCCGAGCACAGATACGCAGTATTTT. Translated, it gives CASSGLADPSTDTQYF.

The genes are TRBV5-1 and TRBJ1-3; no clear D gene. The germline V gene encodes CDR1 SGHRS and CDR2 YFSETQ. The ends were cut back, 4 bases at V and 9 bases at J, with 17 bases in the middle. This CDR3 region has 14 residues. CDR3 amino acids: CASSPGFETGTIYF. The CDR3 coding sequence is TGCGCCAGCAGCCCCGGGTTTGAAACCGGCACCATATATTTT.

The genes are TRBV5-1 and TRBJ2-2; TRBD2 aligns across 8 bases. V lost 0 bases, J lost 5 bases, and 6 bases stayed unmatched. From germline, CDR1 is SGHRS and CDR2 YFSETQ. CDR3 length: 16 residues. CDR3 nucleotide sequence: TGCGCCAGCAGCTTGGCCGGGAGGGCCGAAACCGGGGAGCTGTTTTTT. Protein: CASSLAGRAETGELFF.

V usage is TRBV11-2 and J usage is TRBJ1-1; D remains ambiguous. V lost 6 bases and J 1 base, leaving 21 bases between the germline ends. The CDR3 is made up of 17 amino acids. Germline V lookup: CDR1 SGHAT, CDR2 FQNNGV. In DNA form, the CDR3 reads TGTGCCAGCAGACAGCCGGGCCGGACCTTAAAGAACACTGAAGCTTTCTTT. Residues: CASRQPGRTLKNTEAFF.

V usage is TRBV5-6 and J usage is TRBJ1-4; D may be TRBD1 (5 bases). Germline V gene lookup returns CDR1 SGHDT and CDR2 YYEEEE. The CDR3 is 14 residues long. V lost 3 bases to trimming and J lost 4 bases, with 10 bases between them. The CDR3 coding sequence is TGTGCCAGCAGCTCGGGACTGTTTAATGAAAAACTGTTTTTT. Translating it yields CASSSGLFNEKLFF.

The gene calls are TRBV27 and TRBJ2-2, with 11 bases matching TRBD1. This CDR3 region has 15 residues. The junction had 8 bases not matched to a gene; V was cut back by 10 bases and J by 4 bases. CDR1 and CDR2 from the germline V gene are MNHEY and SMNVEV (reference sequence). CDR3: CATRTGGLVTGELFF. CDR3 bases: TGTGCCACCCGGACAGGGGGCCTGGTCACCGGGGAGCTGTTTTTT.

The CDR3 loop is CAISQGNTEAFF. CDR3 nucleotides: TGTGCCATCAGTCAGGGAAACACTGAAGCTTTCTTT. The chain uses TRBV10-3 and TRBJ1-1; D may be TRBD1 (5 bases). CDR3 length equals 12 residues. CDR1 is ENHRY, CDR2 SYGVKD, per germline. The V gene lost 5 bases and the J gene lost 2 bases, with 6 bases spanning the gap.

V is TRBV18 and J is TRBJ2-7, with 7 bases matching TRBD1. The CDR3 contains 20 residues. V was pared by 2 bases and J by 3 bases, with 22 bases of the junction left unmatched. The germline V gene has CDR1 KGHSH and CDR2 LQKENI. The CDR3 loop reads CASSPTGTVAGTSRFYEQYF. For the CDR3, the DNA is TGTGCCAGCTCACCAACCGGGACAGTTGCTGGGACGTCCAGATTCTACGAGCAGTACTTC.

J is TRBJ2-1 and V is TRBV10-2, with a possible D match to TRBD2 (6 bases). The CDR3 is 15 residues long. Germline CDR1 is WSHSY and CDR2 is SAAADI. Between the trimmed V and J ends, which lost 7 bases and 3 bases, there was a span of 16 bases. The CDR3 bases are TGCGCCAGCACGCGGGGAAGCGGACTCTACAATGAGCAGTTCTTC. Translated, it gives CASTRGSGLYNEQFF.

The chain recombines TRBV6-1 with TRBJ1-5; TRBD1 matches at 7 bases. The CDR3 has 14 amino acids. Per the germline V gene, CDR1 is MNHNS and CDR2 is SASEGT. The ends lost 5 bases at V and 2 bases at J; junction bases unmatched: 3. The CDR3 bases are TGTGCCAGCAGTCCCCAGGGGGGCAATCAGCCCCAGCATTTT. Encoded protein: CASSPQGGNQPQHF.

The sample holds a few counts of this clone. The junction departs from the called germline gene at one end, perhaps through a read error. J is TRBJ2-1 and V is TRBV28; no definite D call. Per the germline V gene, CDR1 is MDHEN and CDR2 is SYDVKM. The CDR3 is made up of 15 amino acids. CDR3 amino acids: CASSLLTFRLGEQFF. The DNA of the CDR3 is TGTGCCAGCAGCTTATTAACGTTCCGGCTAGGTGAGCAGTTCTTC.

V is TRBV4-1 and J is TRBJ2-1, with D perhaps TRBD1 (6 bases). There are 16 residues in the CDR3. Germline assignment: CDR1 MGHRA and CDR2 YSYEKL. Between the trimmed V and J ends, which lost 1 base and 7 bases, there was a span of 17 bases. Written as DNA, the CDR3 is TGCGCCAGCAGCCAAGCGTCCCGATTAGGGGGAAATGAGCAGTTCTTC. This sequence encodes CASSQASRLGGNEQFF.

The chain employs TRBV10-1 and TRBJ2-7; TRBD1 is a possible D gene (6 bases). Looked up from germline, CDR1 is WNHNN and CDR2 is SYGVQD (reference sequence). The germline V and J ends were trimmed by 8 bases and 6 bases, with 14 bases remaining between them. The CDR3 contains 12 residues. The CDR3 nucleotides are TGCGCCAGCCGAAACAGGGTTGGCGAGCAGTACTTC. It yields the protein CASRNRVGEQYF.

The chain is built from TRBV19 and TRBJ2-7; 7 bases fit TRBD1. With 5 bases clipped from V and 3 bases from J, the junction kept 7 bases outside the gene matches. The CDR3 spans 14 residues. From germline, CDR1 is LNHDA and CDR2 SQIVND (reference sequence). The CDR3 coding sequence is TGTGCCAGTAGTCCCCGGGACAGCTACTACGAGCAGTACTTC. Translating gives CASSPRDSYYEQYF.

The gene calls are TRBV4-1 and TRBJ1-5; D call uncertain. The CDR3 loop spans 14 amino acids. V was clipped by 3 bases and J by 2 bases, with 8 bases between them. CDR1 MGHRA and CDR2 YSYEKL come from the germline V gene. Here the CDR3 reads CASSQACCNQPQHF. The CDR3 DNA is TGCGCCAGCAGCCAGGCTTGTTGCAATCAGCCCCAGCATTTT.

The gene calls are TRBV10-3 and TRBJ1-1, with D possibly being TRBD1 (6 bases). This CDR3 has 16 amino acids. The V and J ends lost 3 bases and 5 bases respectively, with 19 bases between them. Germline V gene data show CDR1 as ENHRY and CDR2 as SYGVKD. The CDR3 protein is CAISDRKTGGETEAFF. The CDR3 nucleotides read TGTGCCATCAGTGATAGGAAGACAGGAGGTGAGACTGAAGCTTTCTTT.

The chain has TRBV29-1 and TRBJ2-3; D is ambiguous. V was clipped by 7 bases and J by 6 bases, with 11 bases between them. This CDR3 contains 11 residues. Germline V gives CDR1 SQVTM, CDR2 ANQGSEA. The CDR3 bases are TGCAGCGCCGGTAGTATGGATACGCAGTATTTT. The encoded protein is CSAGSMDTQYF.

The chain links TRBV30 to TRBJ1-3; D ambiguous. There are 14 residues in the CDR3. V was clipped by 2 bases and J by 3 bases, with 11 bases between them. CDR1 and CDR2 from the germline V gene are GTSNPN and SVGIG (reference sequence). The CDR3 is CAWSMGFGGNTIYF. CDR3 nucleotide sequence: TGTGCCTGGAGTATGGGGTTTGGTGGAAACACCATATATTTT.

CDR3 nucleotide sequence: TGTGCCAGCAGCTTTATGACAGGTCTCTATGGCTACACCTTC. It is translated as CASSFMTGLYGYTF. This chain connects TRBV5-4 to TRBJ1-2; D may be TRBD1 (6 bases). Trimming cost V 2 bases and J 4 bases, with 12 bases left between them. Germline assignment: CDR1 SGHNT and CDR2 YYREEE (reference sequence). The CDR3 length is 14 residues.